The sequence of this T cell receptor beta chain was determined in a study of CD8 T cells in Susac syndrome. Sequencing of TCR beta was performed on blood CD8+ T cells and on blood CD4+ T cells. V lost 5 bases, J lost 8 bases, and 15 bases lay in between. Per the germline V gene, CDR1 is DFQATT and CDR2 is SNEGSKA (reference sequence). The length of the CDR3 is 12 residues. RNA was extracted with the RNeasy kit, and a quantity of about 0.45 to 1 ug was reverse transcribed using random hexamers. A single record per CDR3 protein comes from TCRdb applying MiXCR to the immunoSEQ multiplex PCR reads. Of roughly 190,000 distinct CDR3 sequences listed, 95% are singletons.

Sequencing was carried out using CD8+ T cells from PBMCs. This chain joins TRBV20-1 and TRBJ1-2; D unclear. This sequence was found in a human donor with Susac syndrome. CDR3 DNA: TGCAGTGCTCCCCGGGTCTTGGGAGGCTACACCTTC. This encodes CSAPRVLGGYTF.